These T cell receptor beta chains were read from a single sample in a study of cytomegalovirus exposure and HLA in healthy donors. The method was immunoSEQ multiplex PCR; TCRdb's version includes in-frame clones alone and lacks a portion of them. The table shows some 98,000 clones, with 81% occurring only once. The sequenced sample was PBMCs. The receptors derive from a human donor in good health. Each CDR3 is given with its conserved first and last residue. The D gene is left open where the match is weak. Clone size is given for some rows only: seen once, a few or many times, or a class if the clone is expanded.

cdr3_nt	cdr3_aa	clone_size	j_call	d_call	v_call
TGTGCCAGCAGCTTAGGACAGGGATCCACTGAAGCTTTCTTT	CASSLGQGSTEAFF	NA	TRBJ1-1	TRBD1	TRBV7-9
TGTGCTAGTGGGACCCCCCAGGGCTCAGATACGCAGTATTTT	CASGTPQGSDTQYF	NA	TRBJ2-3	NA	TRBV12-5
TGTGCCACCAGCAGAGATCGGGGACTAGCCCGCTCCTACGAGCAGTACTTC	CATSRDRGLARSYEQYF	NA	TRBJ2-7	TRBD2	TRBV15
TGTGCCAGCAGCGGGGACCAAGAGACCCAGTACTTC	CASSGDQETQYF	once	TRBJ2-5	NA	TRBV2
TGTGCCACCCGGGACAGGGGTTCTGCCTACGAGCAGTACTTC	CATRDRGSAYEQYF	NA	TRBJ2-7	TRBD1	TRBV19
TGTGCCATCAGTGCCGACAGCTTGAACACTGAAGCTTTCTTT	CAISADSLNTEAFF	NA	TRBJ1-1	NA	TRBV10-3
TGTGCCTGGATGGGCTCCTACTATGGCTACACCTTC	CAWMGSYYGYTF	NA	TRBJ1-2	NA	TRBV30
TGTGCCAGCAGCTTGACCGGGGACGAGCAGTACTTC	CASSLTGDEQYF	NA	TRBJ2-7	NA	TRBV7-9
TGTGCCAGCTCACTCGCCGGGACAGAAATTGAAAAACTGTTTTTT	CASSLAGTEIEKLFF	NA	TRBJ1-4	TRBD1	TRBV18
TGCGCCAGCAGCTCGGCAGGGGGCAGCACAGATACGCAGTATTTT	CASSSAGGSTDTQYF	NA	TRBJ2-3	TRBD1	TRBV5-1
TGTGCCACCAGCAGCCAACTAGCGGGAGTGCAGTTCTTC	CATSSQLAGVQFF	NA	TRBJ2-1	TRBD2	TRBV15
TGTGCCAGTAGTATAACTAGCGGGAGCACAGATACGCAGTATTTT	CASSITSGSTDTQYF	NA	TRBJ2-3	TRBD2	TRBV19
TGTGCCAGCACTCCCCAGGCAGGGTTAAAGGAAAAACTGTTTTTT	CASTPQAGLKEKLFF	NA	TRBJ1-4	NA	TRBV2
TGTGCTAGCAGCCGCGGGACAGGTGAAAAACTGTTTTTT	CASSRGTGEKLFF	NA	TRBJ1-4	TRBD1	TRBV7-7
TGCAGTGCCAACTCGGAGACCCAGTACTTC	CSANSETQYF	once	TRBJ2-5	NA	TRBV20-1
TGTGCCACCAGCAGAGGCGGGGGACGCGAACACCGGGGAGCTGTTTTT	CATSRGGGREHRGAVF	few	TRBJ2-2	TRBD2	TRBV15
TGTGCCAGCAGCTCAGGGGGTGACACCGGGGAGCTGTTTTTT	CASSSGGDTGELFF	NA	TRBJ2-2	TRBD1	TRBV7-2
TGTGCCAGCAGCTTGGCCGGTGCCCTGGACAGGGGCGGACAAGAGACCCAGTACTTC	CASSLAGALDRGGQETQYF	NA	TRBJ2-5	TRBD1	TRBV7-9
TGTGCCTGGAGCCTAGGGGGAAAGGATGAGCAGTTCTTC	CAWSLGGKDEQFF	NA	TRBJ2-1	NA	TRBV30
TGTGCCTGGAGTAGGGAGATCCCTTCGGGCGGGGAGCTGTTTTTT	CAWSREIPSGGELFF	NA	TRBJ2-2	NA	TRBV30
TGTGCCAGCAGTTGGGACAGGGGGCGGGAGACCCAGTACTTC	CASSWDRGRETQYF	NA	TRBJ2-5	TRBD1	TRBV2
TGCAGCGTTGACACAGGGAACACAGATACGCAGTATTTT	CSVDTGNTDTQYF	NA	TRBJ2-3	NA	TRBV29-1
TGTGCCAGCAGACCTGGGGGACAGGGTTCCTACGAGCAGTACTTC	CASRPGGQGSYEQYF	NA	TRBJ2-7	TRBD1	TRBV6-5
TGCAGCGTTGAAGACGAACAGACGGGGGGGGGCTATGGCTACACCTTC	CSVEDEQTGGGYGYTF	NA	TRBJ1-2	NA	TRBV29-1
TGTGCCAGCAGCCCCTCCCGGGGACTAGCGGGAGCTGAGACCCAGTACTTC	CASSPSRGLAGAETQYF	NA	TRBJ2-5	TRBD2	TRBV14
TGTGCCAGCAGCATCGGAAGACAGGCCACAACTAACTATGGCTACACCTTC	CASSIGRQATTNYGYTF	few	TRBJ1-2	NA	TRBV5-8
TGTGCCAGCAAGGCGGGGTTTCACTACGAGCAGTACTTC	CASKAGFHYEQYF	NA	TRBJ2-7	NA	TRBV28